A single sample gave rise to the 3 T cell receptor delta chains below, sequenced in a study of gamma-delta T cells after stem cell transplantation. TCRdb made new clone calls on the RT-PCR reads using CATT. This sample has thousands of delta-chain clones, with about 3.8% found just once. Sequencing was done on a sample of gamma-delta T cells. These receptor sequences come from a human donor. It is not recorded whose cells these are; they may come from a transplant donor.

This clone has only a few counts. A far larger clone is a single base away, which makes a read error likely. At the DNA level, this CDR3 is encoded by other sequences in the same sample as well. The chain has TRDV2 and TRDJ1, with no clear D. The CDR3 consists of 14 residues. Trimming stripped 3 bases from V and 1 base from J, with 11 bases between. CDR1 is GEAIGNYY, CDR2 EKD, per germline. CDR3 in amino acids: CACDRLRPTDKLIF. The DNA of the CDR3 is TGTGCCTGTGACCGACTACGCCCCACCGATAAACTCATCTTT.

This clone is labeled large. The DNA of the CDR3 is TGTGCCTGTGACCCACTGGGGGAATCGAGCACCGATAAACTCATCTTT. It translates to CACDPLGESSTDKLIF. This chain links TRDV2 with TRDJ1; TRDD3 agrees at 9 bases. This CDR3 comprises 16 residues. Losses at the gene ends were 3 bases for V and 1 base for J; bases not matched to a gene: 8. Germline values: CDR1 GEAIGNYY, CDR2 EKD.

On this clone: TCRdb's protein for this DNA is that of a much larger clone and differs from the translation at residue 5, likely a read error; the protein shown is the DNA translation. This chain joins TRDV2 and TRDJ1; D may be TRDD3 (5 bases). CDR1 and CDR2 (germline): GEAIGNYY, EKD. V was clipped by 3 bases and J by 4 bases, with 20 bases between them. CDR3 size: 16 residues. The CDR3 coding sequence is TGTGCCTGTGACCTCCTCATGGTTGATACTTGCGATAAACTCATCTTT. The encoded protein is CACDLLMVDTCDKLIF.